This T cell receptor beta chain was captured in a study of shared clonotypes between healthy human individuals. For the study at large: Every donor yielded three CD4 naive, three CD4 memory, two CD8 naive and one CD8 memory plate.

This CDR3 region has 14 residues. Germline-derived CDR1 and CDR2 are MNHNS and SASEGT. J gave up 4 bases and V 6 bases, and 8 bases lay outside the gene matches. Note on this clone: Its target is not known.

The study, taken as a whole, reports: The sampled material consisted only of blood, and tissue repertoires are likely to differ.

Sequenced by immunoSEQ multiplex PCR; TCRdb stores in-frame clones only, minus some. The sample has over a million clones, 95% to 97% seen once. Material: naive CD4+ T cells sorted from blood. Subset described: CD45RA+ positively selected. This chain uses TRBV6-1 with TRBJ2-7; 8 nucleotides match TRBD1. This sequence originates from a man aged 30 to 39 in good health. The CDR3 sequence: CASRAQGVKYEQYF. The CDR3 bases are TGTGCCAGCAGGGCACAGGGGGTTAAGTACGAGCAGTACTTC.